The 11 T cell receptor beta chains below come from one sample, sequenced in a study of beta chain features in type 1 diabetes. Every bit of the isolated RNA underwent reverse transcription, so sequencing read expressed TCRB transcripts. The table came from immunoSEQ multiplex PCR; TCRdb's copy has only in-frame clones and leaves some out. Of about 9,400 clones listed, about 84% are singletons. Sequenced sample: Tregs from blood. The source of these receptors is a woman younger than 35 in good health.

V usage is TRBV5-1 and J usage is TRBJ1-2, with D hard to call. Germline values: CDR1 SGHRS, CDR2 YFSETQ. Trimming left V 5 bases short and J 3 bases short, with 17 bases between. The CDR3 runs to 15 residues. The CDR3 loop reads CASRSGSGIDYGYTF. The DNA of the CDR3 is TGCGCCAGCAGGTCAGGATCCGGGATCGACTATGGCTACACCTTC.

This clone was recorded a few times. The chain combines TRBV27 with TRBJ1-1; D unresolved. Trimming left V 6 bases short and J 6 bases short, with 17 bases between. CDR1 MNHEY and CDR2 SMNVEV come from the germline V gene (reference sequence). The CDR3 consists of 14 residues. CDR3 sequence (DNA): TGTGCCAGCAGACGCCGGGAACAGACCCCTGAAGCTTTCTTT. Translated: CASRRREQTPEAFF.

The genes are TRBV30 and TRBJ2-7; maybe TRBD1 (6 bases). With 2 bases removed from V and 3 bases from J, the gap between germline ends came to 17 bases. Germline values: CDR1 GTSNPN, CDR2 SVGIG (reference sequence). The CDR3 has 15 amino acids. In nucleotides, the CDR3 is TGTGCCTGGAGTCGGCAGGGGTCGATTATCTACGAGCAGTACTTC. Protein sequence: CAWSRQGSIIYEQYF.

V usage is TRBV2 and J usage is TRBJ2-5; TRBD2 might be the D (5 bases). Per germline, CDR1 SNHLY and CDR2 FYNNEI. Trimming pared 4 bases from V and 5 bases from J, leaving 11 bases between. This CDR3 is 13 amino acids long. CDR3 sequence: CASSVDPGETQYF. CDR3 nucleotide sequence: TGTGCCAGCAGTGTAGACCCGGGGGAGACCCAGTACTTC. Complete variable domain (other parts from reference TRBV2 and TRBJ2-5): EPEVTQTPSHQVTQMGQEVILRCVPISNHLYFYWYRQILGQKVEFLVSFYNNEISEKSEIFDDQFSVERPDGSNFTLKIRSTKLEDSAMYFCASSVDPGETQYFGPGTRLLVL.

The chain recombines TRBV30 with TRBJ1-2, with TRBD1 as a possible D gene (5 bases). Germline V lookup: CDR1 GTSNPN, CDR2 SVGIG (reference sequence). The V end was cut by 4 bases, the J end by 1 base, with 7 bases between. The CDR3 has 12 amino acids. Here the CDR3 reads CAWTGGNYGYTF. In DNA form, the CDR3 reads TGTGCCTGGACCGGGGGTAACTATGGCTACACCTTC.

The rearrangement links TRBV4-2 to TRBJ2-2; 8 bases agree with TRBD2. This CDR3 has 15 residues. Germline V gives CDR1 LGHNA, CDR2 YNFKEQ. In nucleotides, the CDR3 is TGTGCAGCAAGACGGGAGGGCCGGCTCACCGGGGAGCTGTTTTTT. Protein: CAARREGRLTGELFF.

In DNA form, the CDR3 reads TGCGCCAGCAGCTTGAGGTTTCGGGATCGAAATGGCTACACCTTC. It is translated as CASSLRFRDRNGYTF. This rearrangement joins TRBV5-1 to TRBJ1-2; D remains ambiguous. Germline CDR1 reads SGHRS; CDR2 reads YFSETQ. The CDR3 totals 15 residues. Trimming removed 1 base at V and 6 bases at J, with 16 bases between.

This rearrangement joins TRBV6-1 to TRBJ2-1, with TRBD2 matching over 13 bases. Germline CDR1 is MNHNS and CDR2 is SASEGT. The CDR3 spans 13 residues. Losses at the gene ends were 6 bases for V and 7 bases for J; bases not matched to a gene: 0. CDR3 coding DNA: TGTGCCAGCAGACTAGCGGGGGGGAATGAGCAGTTCTTC. Protein product: CASRLAGGNEQFF.

The CDR3 sequence is CASTRYGTPQNIQYF. CDR3 nucleotide sequence: TGTGCCAGCACCCGATACGGGACACCACAAAACATTCAGTACTTC. This chain uses TRBV6-6 with TRBJ2-4; D might be TRBD1 (6 bases). V lost 7 bases, J lost 5 bases, and 18 bases lay in between. The CDR3 covers 15 residues. The germline V gene has CDR1 MNHNY and CDR2 SVGAGI (reference sequence).

This chain links TRBV2 with TRBJ1-1; the D gene is possibly TRBD1 (6 bases). Germline V gene lookup returns CDR1 SNHLY and CDR2 FYNNEI. V was cut by 7 bases and J by 4 bases, with 16 bases left in between. The length of the CDR3 is 14 residues. In DNA form, the CDR3 reads TGTGCCAGCAAATGGGGCGGGGGGCTCACTGAAGCTTTCTTT. It yields the protein CASKWGGGLTEAFF.

This clone has only a few counts. This chain joins TRBV30 and TRBJ2-7; D not resolved. In germline, CDR1 is GTSNPN, CDR2 SVGIG (reference sequence). V was cut by 3 bases and J by 9 bases, with 30 bases left in between. This CDR3 has 17 residues. The CDR3 reads CAWSGQGVTATRLGQYF. The CDR3 nucleotides are TGTGCCTGGAGCGGCCAAGGAGTGACGGCGACCAGATTGGGGCAGTACTTC.